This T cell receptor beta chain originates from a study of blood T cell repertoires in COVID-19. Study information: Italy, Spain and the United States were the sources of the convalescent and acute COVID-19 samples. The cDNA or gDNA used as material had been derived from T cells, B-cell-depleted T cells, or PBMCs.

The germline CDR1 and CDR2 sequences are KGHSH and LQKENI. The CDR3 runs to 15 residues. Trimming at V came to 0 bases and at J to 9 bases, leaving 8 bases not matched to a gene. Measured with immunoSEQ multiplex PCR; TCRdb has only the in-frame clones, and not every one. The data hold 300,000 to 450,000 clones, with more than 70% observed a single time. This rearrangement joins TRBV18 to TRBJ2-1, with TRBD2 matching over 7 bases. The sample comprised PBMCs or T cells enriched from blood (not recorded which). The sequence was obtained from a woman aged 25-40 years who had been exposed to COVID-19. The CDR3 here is CASSPPGLPFGEQFF. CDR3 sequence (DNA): TGTGCCAGCTCACCACCGGGACTACCCTTCGGTGAGCAGTTCTTC.